This TCR beta chain is drawn from a study of graft-versus-host responses after intestinal transplantation. Overall study context: Recipients received multivisceral, liver-intestinal, or isolated intestinal transplants. General study results and limits: Some GvH clones appeared in ileal mucosa or blood before recipient bone marrow. GvH clone levels peaked in circulation, and this peak was associated with early post-transplant HvG declines.

TCRdb's copy holds only in-frame clones and misses some; the assay was immunoSEQ multiplex PCR. This table holds tens of thousands of clones, roughly 92% found once. Germline V gene sequence: CDR1 MDHEN, CDR2 SYDVKM. The CDR3 has 14 amino acids. V lost 2 bases to trimming and J lost 5 bases, with 12 bases between them. As for this clone: Its cognate antigen is unknown.

This material consisted of unstimulated CD4+ T cells sorted from spleen or lymph node cells, taken before intestinal transplant. The source is a human donor who received an intestinal transplant. The chain employs TRBV28 and TRBJ1-2; D may be TRBD1 (5 bases). CDR3 coding DNA: TGTGCCAGCAGTTTAAGGGGCAGGGTATATGGCTACACCTTC. It is translated as CASSLRGRVYGYTF.